The 31 T cell receptor beta chains listed next were all sequenced from one sample in a study of response to subunit inactivated influenza vaccine. A single record per CDR3 protein comes from TCRdb applying MiXCR to the RT-PCR reads. Altogether 610,000 or so distinct CDR3 sequences are present, approximately 15% being singletons, with the ten largest covering around 10%. Sequencing used PBMCs from blood, obtained approximately 13 days after vaccination. These receptors came from a man over 45 who received an inactivated influenza vaccine.

This clonotype came up a few times. CDR3 in amino acids: CASSPLTSTETQYF. In DNA form, the CDR3 reads TGTGCCAGCAGTCCCCTGACTAGTACCGAGACCCAGTACTTC. This chain connects TRBV28 to TRBJ2-5; D may be TRBD2 (6 bases). V lost 5 bases and J lost 5, with 15 bases in between. The germline CDR1 and CDR2 sequences are MDHEN and SYDVKM. This CDR3 comprises 14 residues.

This clonotype was recorded at least ten times. V is TRBV7-2 and J is TRBJ1-6, with a possible D match to TRBD1 (5 bases). Germline V gives CDR1 SGHTA, CDR2 FQGNSA. The CDR3 sequence is 13 residues long. V lost 1 base, J lost 9 bases, and 7 bases lay in between. CDR3 in amino acids: CASSLDRGSPLHF. The CDR3 nucleotides are TGTGCCAGCAGCTTAGATAGGGGTTCACCCCTCCACTTT.

This clonotype was seen a handful of times. The chain is built from TRBV7-2 and TRBJ2-2; TRBD1 agrees at 12 bases. Germline V CDR1 and CDR2: SGHTA, FQGNSA. The CDR3 length is 14 residues. With 6 bases clipped from V and 7 bases from J, the junction kept 3 bases outside the gene matches. CDR3 amino acids: CASRGQGAFGELFF. CDR3 DNA sequence: TGTGCCAGCAGGGGACAGGGGGCGTTCGGGGAGCTGTTTTTT.

The chain carries TRBV10-3 and TRBJ1-2, with 8 nucleotides matching TRBD1. The V gene's germline CDR1 is ENHRY and CDR2 SYGVKD. The CDR3 has 16 amino acids. V gave up 2 bases and J gave up 4 bases; unmatched junction bases: 9. In DNA form, the CDR3 reads TGTGCCATCAGTGAGGCCTCCGGGACAGGCGCCTATGGCTACACCTTC. Translated, it gives CAISEASGTGAYGYTF.

In this sample, this clonotype turned up many times. The V gene is TRBV12-3 or TRBV12-4, the J gene TRBJ2-5; no reliable D call. The CDR3 is 14 residues long. The V end lost 3 bases, the J end lost 2 bases, and 10 bases lay between the germline ends. The DNA of the CDR3 is TGTGCCAGCAGTTTGGTTTCCGGTCAAGAGACCCAGTACTTC. Amino acid sequence: CASSLVSGQETQYF.

The chain recombines TRBV6-1 with TRBJ2-3; maybe TRBD2 (5 bases). Germline V gene data show CDR1 as MNHNS and CDR2 as SASEGT. Trimming took 10 bases from V and 1 from J, leaving 18 bases between them. The CDR3 totals 15 residues. CDR3 bases: TGTGCCACCACCGCGGTCCGAGCGGGCACAGATACGCAGTATTTT. Translation: CATTAVRAGTDTQYF.

The sample holds a few counts of this clonotype. The J gene is TRBJ1-5, the V gene TRBV10-3; D remains unclear. The CDR3 is 15 amino acids. Trimming cost V 0 bases and J 1 base, with 7 bases left between them. Germline V gene lookup returns CDR1 ENHRY and CDR2 SYGVKD. The DNA for the CDR3 is TGTGCCATCAGTGAGTCTGTTAACAGCAATCAGCCCCAGCATTTT. Encoded protein: CAISESVNSNQPQHF.

This clonotype was detected a few times. This chain uses TRBV29-1 with TRBJ1-1, with D possibly being TRBD1 (6 bases). Trimming removed 7 bases from V and 5 bases from J, with 17 bases in between. Germline V gives CDR1 SQVTM, CDR2 ANQGSEA. The length of the CDR3 is 13 residues. The DNA for the CDR3 is TGCAGCGCTACCAGGGGTGGGGGGACTGAAGCTTTCTTT. Translated: CSATRGGGTEAFF.

The chain has TRBV7-9 and TRBJ2-5; D may match TRBD1 or TRBD2 (5 bases each). V shed 5 bases and J shed 2 bases, with 18 bases lying between them. Germline V gives CDR1 SEHNR, CDR2 FQNEAQ (reference sequence). The CDR3 has 16 residues. CDR3 nucleotides: TGTGCCAGCAGCCCGCCGGGAAACAGGTTTCAAGAGACCCAGTACTTC. Translated, it gives CASSPPGNRFQETQYF.

The chain couples TRBV12-5 to TRBJ2-1; tentative D call: TRBD1 (5 bases). V lost 6 bases and J 8 bases, leaving 11 bases between the germline ends. Germline V gene data show CDR1 as LGHNT and CDR2 as FRNRAP. The CDR3 consists of 12 residues. CDR3 protein: CASGRGHDEQFF. The CDR3 DNA is TGTGCTAGTGGACGAGGACACGATGAGCAGTTCTTC.

This clonotype turned up a few times. The J gene is TRBJ1-2, the V gene TRBV9, with no clear D. V was cut by 0 bases and J by 4 bases, with 7 bases left in between. In germline, CDR1 is SGDLS, CDR2 YYNGEE. The CDR3 loop spans 13 amino acids. CDR3 protein: CASSVDTAYGYTF. The DNA of the CDR3 is TGTGCCAGCAGCGTAGATACAGCCTATGGCTACACCTTC. The variable domain in full, completed from reference TRBV9 and TRBJ1-2, reads DSGVTQTPKHLITATGQRVTLRCSPRSGDLSVYWYQQSLDQGLQFLIQYYNGEERAKGNILERFSAQQFPDLHSELNLSSLELGDSALYFCASSVDTAYGYTFGSGTRLTVV.

Only a few counts were recorded for this clonotype. The rearrangement joins TRBV7-9 to TRBJ1-2, with D perhaps matching TRBD1 (5 bases). This CDR3 spans 14 amino acids. Trimming shortened V by 0 bases and J by 6 bases, and 11 bases separated the two germline ends. Germline CDR1 SEHNR, CDR2 FQNEAQ (reference sequence). The CDR3 DNA reads TGTGCCAGCAGCTTAGCGTTCGCGGGGGATGGCTACACCTTC. Its translation is CASSLAFAGDGYTF.

This clonotype was recorded a few times. The gene calls are TRBV5-6 and TRBJ1-1; D possibly corresponds to TRBD1 (6 bases). V dropped 3 bases and J dropped 0 bases, with 15 bases sitting between them. The CDR3 totals 16 residues. Germline V gene data show CDR1 as SGHDT and CDR2 as YYEEEE. The CDR3, as DNA: TGTGCCAGCAGCTCGCGCAGGGGAGTCATGAACACTGAAGCTTTCTTT. This translates into CASSSRRGVMNTEAFF.

This clonotype was observed a handful of times. V is TRBV5-5 and J is TRBJ2-2, with TRBD2 matching 7 bases. The CDR3 length is 16 residues. J gave up 2 bases and V 2 bases, and 6 bases lay outside the gene matches. Germline V gene data show CDR1 as SGHKS and CDR2 as YYEKEE (reference sequence). CDR3 DNA sequence: TGTGCCAGCAGCTTAGGGCTAGCGGACAACACCGGGGAGCTGTTTTTT. Amino acid sequence: CASSLGLADNTGELFF.

The chain is built from TRBV6-1 and TRBJ2-3, with 8 bases fitting TRBD1. CDR3 length: 14 residues. Germline V gene sequence: CDR1 MNHNS, CDR2 SASEGT. The V gene end was trimmed by 6 bases and the J gene end by 3 bases; junction bases not matched to a gene: 5. For the CDR3, the DNA is TGTGCCAGCAGGGACAGGGTCCCTACAGATACGCAGTATTTT. Its protein is CASRDRVPTDTQYF.

This clonotype was counted a few times. This chain joins TRBV7-9 and TRBJ2-3; a weak D match, TRBD1 (7 bases). V dropped 0 bases and J dropped 6 bases, with 13 bases sitting between them. Germline V gene data show CDR1 as SEHNR and CDR2 as FQNEAQ (reference sequence). The CDR3 loop spans 15 amino acids. The CDR3 sequence: CASSLAGGQSDTQYF. The CDR3 DNA is TGTGCCAGCAGCTTAGCGGGGGGACAGTCTGATACGCAGTATTTT.

This sequence joins TRBV7-8 and TRBJ1-3; TRBD1 agrees at 9 bases. The CDR3 is 17 amino acids. The trim removed 4 bases at V and 3 bases at J, leaving 10 bases unmatched. In germline, CDR1 is SGHVS, CDR2 FQNEAQ. This chain's CDR3 is CASSSQGALTYGNTIYF. The CDR3 nucleotides are TGTGCCAGCAGCTCACAGGGGGCTTTAACTTATGGAAACACCATATATTTT.

In this sample, this clonotype turned up a few times. The CDR3 reads CSASGGWYEQYF. As DNA, the CDR3 is TGCAGTGCTAGTGGGGGCTGGTACGAGCAGTACTTC. The chain has TRBV20-1 and TRBJ2-7; D is perhaps TRBD1 (6 bases). Germline CDR1 DFQATT, CDR2 SNEGSKA (reference sequence). Trimming shortened V by 3 bases and J by 4 bases, and 10 bases separated the two germline ends. The CDR3 consists of 12 residues.

The chain links TRBV7-2 to TRBJ1-4, with a possible D match to TRBD1 (6 bases). This CDR3 region has 17 residues. Germline loops: CDR1 SGHTA, CDR2 FQGNSA. V shed 0 bases and J shed 3 bases, with 14 bases lying between them. In DNA, the CDR3 is TGTGCCAGCAGCTTAGCAGGGGGGAGTTTCGCTAATGAAAAACTGTTTTTT. It translates to CASSLAGGSFANEKLFF.

CDR3 sequence (DNA): TGTGCCAGCAGTTCTTACAGGGTTAGGGAGCAGTTCTTC. Translated: CASSSYRVREQFF. The rearrangement links TRBV28 to TRBJ2-1; a possible D gene is TRBD1 (6 bases). CDR1 and CDR2 from the germline V gene are MDHEN and SYDVKM. Trimming took 4 bases from V and 10 from J, leaving 14 bases between them. This CDR3 spans 13 amino acids. The complete variable domain, with remaining parts taken from reference TRBV28 and TRBJ2-1, reads DVKVTQSSRYLVKRTGEKVFLECVQDMDHENMFWYRQDPGLGLRLIYFSYDVKMKEKGDIPEGYSVSREKKERFSLILESASTNQTSMYLCASSSYRVREQFFGPGTRLTVL.

This chain links TRBV27 with TRBJ2-7; D not certain. The germline V and J ends were trimmed by 3 bases and 2 bases, with 11 bases remaining between them. This CDR3 region has 14 residues. The germline CDR1 and CDR2 sequences are MNHEY and SMNVEV (reference sequence). CDR3 residues: CASSFGLEAYEQYF. CDR3 DNA: TGTGCCAGCAGTTTCGGCCTTGAGGCCTACGAGCAGTACTTC.

This clonotype was counted only a few times. The V gene is TRBV6-2 or TRBV6-3, the J gene TRBJ2-1; TRBD2 matches 13 bases. This CDR3 spans 19 amino acids. Germline V gene lookup returns CDR1 MNHEY and CDR2 SVGEGT. With V trimmed by 8 bases and J by 0 bases, 13 bases remained unmatched. CDR3: CASGKPGLAGAHSYNEQFF. In DNA form, the CDR3 reads TGTGCCAGCGGTAAACCTGGACTAGCGGGAGCACACTCCTACAATGAGCAGTTCTTC.

In regard to this clonotype: This may come from a read error, since a much larger clone is one base off. The rearrangement joins TRBV20-1 to TRBJ1-1; 10 nucleotides align to TRBD1. Germline-derived CDR1 and CDR2 are DFQATT and SNEGSKA (reference sequence). The V and J ends lost 5 bases and 11 bases, in that order; junction bases with no gene match: 8. The length of the CDR3 is 12 residues. The CDR3 is CSAPGQGVTAFF. CDR3 coding DNA: TGCAGTGCTCCCGGACAGGGGGTAACGGCTTTCTTT.

The chain uses TRBV5-1 and TRBJ2-1; TRBD1 matches at 9 bases. Trimming took 4 bases from V and 7 from J; bases not matched to a gene: 9. The CDR3 totals 15 residues. The germline V gene has CDR1 SGHRS and CDR2 YFSETQ. The chain's CDR3 is CASSQGQGRTNEQFF. Here the CDR3 DNA reads TGCGCCAGCAGCCAGGGACAGGGTCGAACAAATGAGCAGTTCTTC.

The chain recombines TRBV2 with TRBJ2-3; D gene ambiguous. The germline CDR1 and CDR2 sequences are SNHLY and FYNNEI. The V end was cut by 3 bases, the J end by 6 bases, with 13 bases between. The CDR3 loop spans 14 amino acids. CDR3 nucleotides: TGTGCCAGCAGTGACCTCGCAAAAACGGATACGCAGTATTTT. It yields the protein CASSDLAKTDTQYF.

V usage is TRBV29-1 and J usage is TRBJ2-1; TRBD2 agrees at 9 bases. Per germline, CDR1 SQVTM and CDR2 ANQGSEA. CDR3 size: 14 residues. The V gene end was trimmed by 2 bases and the J gene end by 9 bases; junction bases not matched to a gene: 8. CDR3 sequence (DNA): TGCAGCGTTGAAAGTAGCGGGAGTAATAGTGAGCAGTTCTTC. Translated: CSVESSGSNSEQFF.

This clonotype was seen many times. This rearrangement joins TRBV20-1 to TRBJ2-1, with 8 bases matching TRBD2. Germline V gene lookup returns CDR1 DFQATT and CDR2 SNEGSKA (reference sequence). V trimming: 1 base; J trimming: 2 bases; junction bases outside the gene matches: 4. This CDR3 has 15 residues. CDR3 amino acids: CSARVGRGAYNEQFF. In DNA form, the CDR3 reads TGCAGTGCTAGAGTTGGGCGGGGGGCCTACAATGAGCAGTTCTTC.

There are a few counts of this clonotype. The rearrangement joins TRBV7-8 to TRBJ2-2; 8 bases map to TRBD1. CDR3 length: 16 amino acids. V lost 5 bases to trimming and J lost 6 bases; unmatched junction nucleotides: 11. From germline, CDR1 is SGHVS and CDR2 FQNEAQ. The chain's CDR3 is CASSRRTGLLAGELFF. CDR3 sequence (DNA): TGTGCCAGCAGCCGCAGGACAGGGTTATTGGCCGGGGAGCTGTTTTTT.

This clonotype was observed many times. V gene TRBV6-1 combines with J gene TRBJ2-7; D might be TRBD1 (6 bases). The germline CDR1 and CDR2 sequences are MNHNS and SASEGT. V lost 5 bases and J 3 bases, leaving 11 bases between the germline ends. This CDR3 is built from 13 residues. The CDR3 DNA reads as TGTGCCAGCAGTCTCACAGGGAACTACGAGCAGTACTTC. This encodes CASSLTGNYEQYF.

The chain joins TRBV5-1 to TRBJ2-3, with 8 bases aligning to TRBD1. V lost 4 bases to trimming and J lost 5 bases; unmatched junction nucleotides: 6. The germline V gene has CDR1 SGHRS and CDR2 YFSETQ. This CDR3 is built from 14 residues. The CDR3 nucleotides are TGCGCCAGCAGCATAGGACAGGGCGGAGATACGCAGTATTTT. This translates into CASSIGQGGDTQYF. The full variable domain, its missing parts supplied by reference TRBV5-1 and TRBJ2-3, is KAGVTQTPRYLIKTRGQQVTLSCSPISGHRSVSWYQQTPGQGLQFLFEYFSETQRNKGNFPGRFSGRQFSNSRSEMNVSTLELGDSALYLCASSIGQGGDTQYFGPGTRLTVL.

This clonotype occurred a few times. The rearrangement links TRBV20-1 to TRBJ1-2; D remains ambiguous. The CDR3 is 13 amino acids. The germline gives CDR1 DFQATT, CDR2 SNEGSKA (reference sequence). Trimming cost V 1 base and J 4 bases, with 10 bases left between them. Written as DNA, the CDR3 is TGCAGTGCTAGAGGCGCAGCACTCTATGGCTACACCTTC. It is translated as CSARGAALYGYTF.